These 22 T cell receptor beta chains came from one sample sequenced in a study of spatial heterogeneity in lung cancer. Their specific antigens are unknown. As for time point: sample taken at primary tumor resection. Study-level results: Intratumoral expanded alpha and beta TCR counts were found to track tumor mutation counts.

TCRdb reanalysed the 5' RACE reads using MiXCR and keeps one entry per CDR3 protein. The sample contains about 28,000 distinct CDR3 sequences, roughly 6.6% of which appear only once. The sample in question was lung tumor tissue, obtained at surgery. The receptors here all came from a male donor with early-stage non-small cell lung cancer.

This clonotype was observed many times. The rearrangement links TRBV27 to TRBJ2-3; D gene uncertain. V gave up 3 bases and J gave up 0 bases, with 19 bases separating them. This CDR3 has 18 amino acids. Germline V gene data show CDR1 as MNHEY and CDR2 as SMNVEV (reference sequence). The CDR3: CASSLVTPLYLSTDTQYF. The CDR3 DNA reads as TGTGCCAGCAGTTTGGTGACTCCACTCTACCTTAGCACAGATACGCAGTATTTT.

This clonotype was seen at least ten times. The DNA of the CDR3 is TGTGCCAGCAGTTTAAACAGGGGGCGAGGGAACACTGAAGCTTTCTTT. This encodes CASSLNRGRGNTEAFF. J is TRBJ1-1 and V is TRBV28; 9 bases agree with TRBD1. Germline V gene sequence: CDR1 MDHEN, CDR2 SYDVKM. The CDR3 is 16 amino acids. After removal of 2 bases from V and 1 base from J, the junction contained 5 bases not matched to a gene.

This clonotype came up many times. The rearrangement links TRBV12-3 or TRBV12-4 to TRBJ1-2; no clear D gene. This CDR3 has 15 residues. With 4 bases removed from V and 4 bases from J, the gap between germline ends came to 16 bases. The CDR3 here is CASSSQQFHGYGYTF. CDR3 bases: TGTGCCAGCAGTTCTCAACAGTTTCATGGCTATGGCTACACCTTC.

This clonotype has just a few counts. The rearrangement uses TRBV24-1 and TRBJ2-3; 7 bases map to TRBD2. Germline loops: CDR1 KGHDR, CDR2 SFDVKD. The CDR3 runs to 16 residues. Trimming at V came to 4 bases and at J to 5 bases, leaving 11 bases not matched to a gene. CDR3 sequence (DNA): TGTGCCACCAGTGACCCCGTCTGGCGGGAGCAAGATACGCAGTATTTT. Its protein product is CATSDPVWREQDTQYF.

The chain joins TRBV5-4 to TRBJ2-1, with 7 positions matching TRBD2. Germline V gives CDR1 SGHNT, CDR2 YYREEE (reference sequence). V dropped 4 bases and J dropped 7; count of bases not matched to a gene: 8. The CDR3 has 14 residues. CDR3 in DNA: TGTGCCAGCAGCCCCGGGACTACTCCAAATGAGCAGTTCTTC. The encoded protein is CASSPGTTPNEQFF.

This clonotype was seen repeatedly, ten times or more. The rearrangement uses TRBV28 and TRBJ2-3; a weak D match, TRBD2 (7 bases). Germline CDR1 is MDHEN and CDR2 is SYDVKM. The CDR3 sequence is 14 residues long. V lost 8 bases to trimming and J lost 0 bases, with 12 bases between them. Here the CDR3 reads CASRAGASTDTQYF. The CDR3 bases are TGTGCCAGCCGGGCGGGGGCCAGCACAGATACGCAGTATTTT.

This clonotype has a count of ten or more. The gene calls are TRBV28 and TRBJ2-3; TRBD2 matches 9 bases. CDR3 length: 20 residues. After removal of 2 bases from V and 4 bases from J, the junction contained 19 bases not matched to a gene. Germline lookup yields CDR1 MDHEN and CDR2 SYDVKM. CDR3 residues: CASSLAFGGLERGAPDTQYF. In DNA form, the CDR3 reads TGTGCCAGCAGTTTAGCCTTTGGGGGTCTTGAGCGGGGGGCCCCAGATACGCAGTATTTT.

This clonotype was seen many times. The gene calls are TRBV27 and TRBJ2-3; weak D call: TRBD2 (6 bases). V shed 5 bases and J shed 1 base, with 13 bases lying between them. CDR1 and CDR2 (germline): MNHEY, SMNVEV (reference sequence). There are 15 residues in the CDR3. The CDR3 region is CASSAGWEGTDTQYF. The CDR3, as DNA: TGTGCCAGCAGTGCTGGCTGGGAGGGCACAGATACGCAGTATTTT.

The rearrangement links TRBV6-2 or TRBV6-3 to TRBJ2-3; 9 bases align to TRBD1. The V gene end was trimmed by 4 bases and the J gene end by 6 bases; junction bases not matched to a gene: 5. The CDR3 runs to 14 residues. Germline assignment: CDR1 MNHEY and CDR2 SVGEGT. The CDR3 coding sequence is TGTGCCAGCAGTTCGACAGGGGGTGAGGATACGCAGTATTTT. Protein: CASSSTGGEDTQYF.

In its sample, this clonotype was seen a few times. The rearrangement uses TRBV11-2 and TRBJ1-3, with D perhaps TRBD1 (5 bases). V shed 2 bases and J shed 4 bases, with 9 bases lying between them. This CDR3 region has 14 residues. Germline V gives CDR1 SGHAT, CDR2 FQNNGV. CDR3 loop: CASSLNRIGNTIYF. CDR3 bases: TGTGCCAGCAGCTTAAACAGGATCGGAAACACCATATATTTT.

At least ten counts were recorded for this clonotype. This CDR3 reads CASSSGQKPYEQYF. CDR3 sequence (DNA): TGTGCCAGCAGTTCCGGACAGAAGCCCTACGAGCAGTACTTC. V gene TRBV28 combines with J gene TRBJ2-7; D perhaps matches TRBD1 (6 bases). Germline V gene data show CDR1 as MDHEN and CDR2 as SYDVKM. CDR3 length equals 14 residues. The V end was cut by 4 bases, the J end by 2 bases, with 12 bases between.

This clonotype was counted many times. The rearrangement joins TRBV6-6 to TRBJ1-5, with 8 bases aligning to TRBD1. The CDR3 is 14 residues long. J was trimmed by 4 bases and V by 7 bases; bases with no gene match: 6. Looked up from germline, CDR1 is MNHNY and CDR2 is SVGAGI (reference sequence). The CDR3 is CASNRDRSNQPQHF. DNA of the CDR3: TGTGCCAGCAATCGGGACAGGAGTAATCAGCCCCAGCATTTT.

The chain recombines TRBV5-4 with TRBJ2-5; weak D call: TRBD2 (5 bases). CDR3 length: 14 amino acids. From germline, CDR1 is SGHNT and CDR2 YYREEE (reference sequence). Trimming stripped 1 base from V and 4 bases from J, with 11 bases between. The CDR3 DNA reads as TGTGCCAGCAGCTTGAACCAAGGAGGAGAGACCCAGTACTTC. As protein: CASSLNQGGETQYF. The full variable domain, with the rest looked up from reference TRBV5-4 and TRBJ2-5, is ETGVTQSPTHLIKTRGQQVTLRCSSQSGHNTVSWYQQALGQGPQFIFQYYREEENGRGNFPPRFSGLQFPNYSSELNVNALELDDSALYLCASSLNQGGETQYFGPGTRLLVL.

There are many counts of this clonotype. V usage is TRBV29-1 and J usage is TRBJ2-3, with a possible D match to TRBD2 (5 bases). CDR1 and CDR2 (germline): SQVTM, ANQGSEA. Between the trimmed V and J ends, which lost 2 bases and 6 bases, there was a span of 15 bases. The CDR3 contains 14 residues. The CDR3 loop is CSVEQWSSGDTQYF. The CDR3 DNA reads as TGCAGCGTTGAACAGTGGAGTTCGGGGGATACGCAGTATTTT.

V and J are TRBV7-2 and TRBJ1-3; D gene ambiguous. The CDR3 runs to 13 residues. Germline V gene sequence: CDR1 SGHTA, CDR2 FQGNSA. V lost 5 bases to trimming and J lost 1 base, with 6 bases between them. CDR3 protein: CASSTVSGNTIYF. The DNA of the CDR3 is TGTGCCAGCAGCACGGTATCTGGAAACACCATATATTTT.

This sequence joins TRBV19 and TRBJ1-4; perhaps TRBD1 as D (5 bases). Germline V gene sequence: CDR1 LNHDA, CDR2 SQIVND (reference sequence). V dropped 5 bases and J dropped 6 bases, with 7 bases sitting between them. The CDR3 covers 12 residues. CDR3 amino acids: CASSGRDEKLFF. In nucleotides, the CDR3 is TGTGCCAGTAGTGGCAGGGATGAAAAACTGTTTTTT.

This clonotype was observed a few times. The chain recombines TRBV5-1 with TRBJ1-1; TRBD1 aligns across 12 bases. The V gene's germline CDR1 is SGHRS and CDR2 YFSETQ. Trimming took 4 bases from V and 5 from J; bases not matched to a gene: 6. The CDR3 contains 15 residues. For the CDR3, the DNA is TGCGCCAGCAGCAAGGGACAGGGGGCGCGAACTGAAGCTTTCTTT. It yields the protein CASSKGQGARTEAFF.

This clonotype was seen only a few times. The genes are TRBV20-1 and TRBJ2-1; TRBD1 or TRBD2 may be the D gene (5 bases each). CDR1 is DFQATT, CDR2 SNEGSKA, per germline (reference sequence). The germline V and J ends were trimmed by 5 bases and 9 bases, with 17 bases remaining between them. The length of the CDR3 is 13 residues. The CDR3 DNA is TGCAGTGCTTCCTCTCGAGGGGTTAGTGAGCAGTTCTTC. Translated: CSASSRGVSEQFF.

The rearrangement uses TRBV28 and TRBJ2-3; D not certain. The CDR3 spans 14 residues. CDR1 MDHEN and CDR2 SYDVKM come from the germline V gene. V was trimmed by 5 bases and J by 0 bases, leaving 9 bases between them. The CDR3 is CASSMQVSTDTQYF. Written as DNA, the CDR3 is TGTGCCAGCAGTATGCAGGTTAGCACAGATACGCAGTATTTT.

This clonotype has a count of ten or more. V and J are TRBV28 and TRBJ1-1, with 8 bases identical to TRBD1. CDR1 and CDR2 from the germline V gene are MDHEN and SYDVKM. This CDR3 region has 15 residues. The junction had 9 bases not matched to a gene; V was cut back by 4 bases and J by 5 bases. The CDR3 region has the DNA TGTGCCAGCAGTTCCCCTCAGGGGGCGGATACTGAAGCTTTCTTT. Protein: CASSSPQGADTEAFF.

The rearrangement joins TRBV7-8 to TRBJ1-2; D unresolved. V dropped 3 bases and J dropped 4 bases, with 9 bases sitting between them. Per germline, CDR1 SGHVS and CDR2 FQNEAQ. This CDR3 is 13 amino acids long. CDR3 amino acids: CASSFRPSYGYTF. The DNA for the CDR3 is TGTGCCAGCAGCTTCCGCCCGAGCTATGGCTACACCTTC.

This clonotype showed up many times. The genes are TRBV7-2 and TRBJ1-5; tentatively, D is TRBD1 (6 bases). This CDR3 is built from 16 residues. The V gene lost 1 base and the J gene lost 0 bases, with 10 bases spanning the gap. Germline values: CDR1 SGHTA, CDR2 FQGNSA. CDR3 DNA: TGTGCCAGCAGCTTAGGGGGGGCTAATAGCAATCAGCCCCAGCATTTT. This translates into CASSLGGANSNQPQHF. Variable domain in full (rest from reference TRBV7-2 and TRBJ1-5): GAGVSQSPSNKVTEKGKDVELRCDPISGHTALYWYRQSLGQGLEFLIYFQGNSAPDKSGLPSDRFSAERTGGSVSTLTIQRTQQEDSAVYLCASSLGGANSNQPQHFGDGTRLSIL.